This paragraph covers one TCR beta chain sequence. The sample comes from a study of glioma-infiltrating T cells after dendritic cell vaccination. Time point reported: after dendritic cell vaccination, including at tumor progression/relapse. Some clones are missing from TCRdb's copy, which holds only in-frame ones; the method was immunoSEQ multiplex PCR. Among some 24,000 clones listed, roughly 91% were seen once. This receptor was obtained from a human donor with glioblastoma. The sequencing here drew on blood, taken after dendritic cell vaccination.

DNA for the CDR3: TGTGCCAGCAGCTTACCCCGCGGGACAGCATACGAGCAGTACTTC. This sequence encodes CASSLPRGTAYEQYF. The chain employs TRBV11-2 and TRBJ2-7; D may be TRBD1 (7 bases). CDR3 length: 15 residues. The V end lost 2 bases, the J end lost 4 bases, and 15 bases lay between the germline ends. Looked up from germline, CDR1 is SGHAT and CDR2 is FQNNGV.